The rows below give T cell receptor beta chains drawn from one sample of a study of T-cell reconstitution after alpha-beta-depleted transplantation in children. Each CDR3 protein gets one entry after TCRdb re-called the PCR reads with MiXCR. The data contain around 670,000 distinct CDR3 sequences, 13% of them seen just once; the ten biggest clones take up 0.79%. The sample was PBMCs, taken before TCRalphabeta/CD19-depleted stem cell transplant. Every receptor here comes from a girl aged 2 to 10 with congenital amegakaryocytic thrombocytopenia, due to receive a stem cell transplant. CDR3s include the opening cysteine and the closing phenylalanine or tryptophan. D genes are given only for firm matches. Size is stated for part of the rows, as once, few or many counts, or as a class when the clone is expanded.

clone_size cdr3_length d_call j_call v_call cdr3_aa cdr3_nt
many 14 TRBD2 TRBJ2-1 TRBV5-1 CASSPAGATNEQFF TGCGCCAGCAGCCCAGCGGGAGCTACGAATGAGCAGTTCTTC
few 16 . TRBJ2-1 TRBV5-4 CASSLGRVGPGNEQFF TGTGCCAGCAGCTTGGGGCGGGTGGGTCCGGGCAATGAGCAGTTCTTC
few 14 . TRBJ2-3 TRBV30 CAWMAGWSTDTQYF TGTGCCTGGATGGCAGGGTGGTCAACAGATACGCAGTATTTT
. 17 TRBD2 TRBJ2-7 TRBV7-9 CASSLGASGRANDEQYF TGTGCCAGCAGCTTAGGGGCGAGCGGGAGGGCCAATGACGAGCAGTACTTC
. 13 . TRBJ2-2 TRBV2 CASQAQNTGELFF TGTGCCAGTCAGGCGCAGAACACCGGGGAGCTGTTTTTT
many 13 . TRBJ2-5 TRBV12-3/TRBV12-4 CASSLGSGGTQYF TGTGCCAGCAGTTTGGGGAGCGGCGGGACCCAGTACTTC
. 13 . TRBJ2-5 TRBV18 CASSKQGAETQYF TGTGCCAGCTCAAAACAGGGTGCAGAGACCCAGTACTTC
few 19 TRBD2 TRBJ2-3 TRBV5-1 CASSLGLAGELSRTDTQYF TGCGCCAGCAGCTTGGGACTAGCGGGGGAATTATCTCGCACAGATACGCAGTATTTT
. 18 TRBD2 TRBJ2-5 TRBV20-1 CSARDRSISGGGQETQYF TGCAGTGCTAGAGATAGATCTATTAGTGGGGGAGGGCAAGAGACCCAGTACTTC
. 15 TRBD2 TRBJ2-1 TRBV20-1 CSATPTSGSYNEQFF TGCAGTGCCACCCCCACTAGCGGGAGCTACAATGAGCAGTTCTTC
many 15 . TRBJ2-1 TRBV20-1 CSARGVAAGFNEQFF TGCAGTGCTAGGGGGGTTGCGGCAGGCTTCAATGAGCAGTTCTTC
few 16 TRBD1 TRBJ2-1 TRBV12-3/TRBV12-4 CASSLRGSGAANEQFF TGTGCCAGCAGCCTCAGGGGGAGTGGGGCCGCCAATGAGCAGTTCTTC
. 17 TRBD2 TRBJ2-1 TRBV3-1 CASSLRGLAGPYNEQFF TGTGCCAGCAGCCTTCGGGGACTAGCGGGACCTTACAATGAGCAGTTCTTC
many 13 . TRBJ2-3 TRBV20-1 CSARAQGTDTQYF TGCAGTGCTAGAGCCCAGGGGACAGATACGCAGTATTTT
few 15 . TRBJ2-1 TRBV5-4 CASSLGDSVYNEQFF TGTGCCAGCAGCTTGGGGGACTCAGTCTACAATGAGCAGTTCTTC
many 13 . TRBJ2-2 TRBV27 CASRSVESGELFF TGTGCCAGCAGGAGTGTTGAGTCCGGGGAGCTGTTTTTT
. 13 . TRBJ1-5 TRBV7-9 CASSLYSNQPLHF TGTGCCAGCAGCTTATATAGCAATCAGCCCCTGCATTTT
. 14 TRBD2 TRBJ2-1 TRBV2 CASTVERGCNEQFF TGTGCCAGCACGGTGGAGCGGGGATGCAATGAGCAGTTCTTC
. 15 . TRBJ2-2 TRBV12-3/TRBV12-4 CASSFNPSEGGELFF TGTGCCAGCAGTTTTAACCCTAGCGAGGGCGGGGAGCTGTTTTTT
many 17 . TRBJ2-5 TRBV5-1 CASSLGPKPQIQETQYF TGCGCCAGCAGCTTGGGTCCCAAACCCCAGATCCAAGAGACCCAGTACTTC
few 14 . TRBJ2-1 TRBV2 CASRSEGPVNEQFF TGTGCCAGCAGATCCGAGGGGCCGGTAAATGAGCAGTTCTTC
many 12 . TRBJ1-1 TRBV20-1 CSASLVDTEAFF TGCAGTGCTAGCTTGGTAGACACTGAAGCTTTCTTT
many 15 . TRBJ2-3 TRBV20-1 CSAVGIERATDTQYF TGCAGTGCTGTCGGTATTGAGCGTGCTACAGATACGCAGTATTTT
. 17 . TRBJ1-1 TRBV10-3 CATRSFRGTAENTEAFF TGTGCCACCAGATCGTTTAGGGGGACTGCTGAGAACACTGAAGCTTTCTTT
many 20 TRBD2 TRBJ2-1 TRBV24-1 CATSDFRAGAGDRSYNEQFF TGTGCCACCAGTGATTTCAGAGCGGGGGCGGGAGATCGGTCCTACAATGAGCAGTTCTTC
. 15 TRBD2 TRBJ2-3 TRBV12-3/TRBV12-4 CASTPLAGGPHTQYF TGTGCCAGCACCCCTCTAGCGGGAGGGCCACATACGCAGTATTTT
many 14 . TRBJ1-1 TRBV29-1 CSVEARQAAIEAFF TGCAGCGTTGAAGCTCGACAGGCTGCGATCGAAGCTTTCTTT
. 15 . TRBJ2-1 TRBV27 CASSVGTASYNEQFF TGTGCCAGCAGTGTAGGGACTGCCTCCTACAATGAGCAGTTCTTC
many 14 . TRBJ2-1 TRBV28 CASSLTGQYNEQFF TGTGCCAGCAGTCTCACCGGACAGTACAATGAGCAGTTCTTC
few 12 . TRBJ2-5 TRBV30 CAWSSSAETQYF TGTGCCTGGAGTAGTTCGGCAGAGACCCAGTACTTC
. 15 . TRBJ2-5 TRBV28 CASRLWVGGGETQYF TGTGCCAGCAGGCTTTGGGTAGGGGGTGGTGAGACCCAGTACTTC
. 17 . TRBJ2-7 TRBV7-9 CASSLEATKRSSGEQYF TGTGCCAGCAGCTTAGAGGCCACGAAACGATCCTCCGGCGAGCAGTACTTC
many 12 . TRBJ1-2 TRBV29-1 CSVGTGNYGYTF TGCAGCGTTGGGACGGGTAACTATGGCTACACCTTC
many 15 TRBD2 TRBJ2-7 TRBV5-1 CASSSLAGGGYEQYF TGCGCCAGCAGCTCATTAGCGGGAGGCGGCTACGAGCAGTACTTC
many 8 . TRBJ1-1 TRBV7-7 CAYPEAFF TGTGCCTACCCTGAAGCTTTCTTT
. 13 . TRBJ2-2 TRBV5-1 CASSVGDTGELFF TGCGCCAGCAGCGTGGGGGACACCGGGGAGCTGTTTTTT
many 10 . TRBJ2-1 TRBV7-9 CASSWDEQFF TGTGCCAGCAGCTGGGATGAGCAGTTCTTC
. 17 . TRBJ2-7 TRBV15 CATSRTQSISAGYEQYF TGTGCCACCAGCAGGACCCAGTCGATTAGCGCGGGCTACGAGCAGTACTTC
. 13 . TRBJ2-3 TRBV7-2 CASSPIGGVTQYF TGTGCCAGCAGTCCAATAGGTGGCGTAACGCAGTATTTT
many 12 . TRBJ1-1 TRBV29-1 CSTQGGPFEAFF TGCAGCACACAAGGGGGGCCCTTTGAAGCTTTCTTT
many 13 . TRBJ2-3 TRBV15 CATSRDLSDTQYF TGTGCCACCAGCAGAGACTTATCAGATACGCAGTATTTT
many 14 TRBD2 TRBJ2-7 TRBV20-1 CSVRTGLAGYEQYF TGCAGTGTAAGAACGGGACTAGCGGGATACGAGCAGTACTTC
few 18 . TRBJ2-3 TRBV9 CASSVSTGTPVSGVTQYF TGTGCCAGCAGCGTGTCAACCGGGACTCCCGTATCAGGTGTTACGCAGTATTTT
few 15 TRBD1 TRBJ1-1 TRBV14 CASSQLGQGDTEAFF TGTGCCAGCAGCCAACTTGGACAGGGGGACACTGAAGCTTTCTTT
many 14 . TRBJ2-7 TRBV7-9 CASSWDFPPYEQYF TGTGCCAGCAGTTGGGACTTCCCCCCCTACGAGCAGTACTTC
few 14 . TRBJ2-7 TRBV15 CATSRDYPTGEQYF TGTGCCACCAGCAGAGATTACCCAACGGGCGAGCAGTACTTC
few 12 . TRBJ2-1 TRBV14 CASSPNRNEQFF TGTGCCAGCAGCCCGAATCGAAATGAGCAGTTCTTC
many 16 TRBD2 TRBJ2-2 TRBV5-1 CASSGGTSGDTGELFF TGCGCCAGCAGCGGAGGGACTAGCGGGGACACCGGGGAGCTGTTTTTT
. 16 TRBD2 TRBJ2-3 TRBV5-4 CASSFPMRESADTQYF TGTGCCAGCAGCTTCCCCATGCGGGAGTCGGCAGATACGCAGTATTTT
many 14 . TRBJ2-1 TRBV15 CATSREGAYNEQFF TGTGCCACCAGCAGAGAGGGTGCCTACAATGAGCAGTTCTTC
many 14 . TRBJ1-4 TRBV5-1 CASSLASGREKLFF TGCGCCAGCAGCTTGGCAAGCGGACGAGAAAAACTGTTTTTT
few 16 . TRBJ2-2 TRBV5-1 CASSLGARGNTGELFF TGCGCCAGCAGCTTGGGGGCCAGGGGCAACACCGGGGAGCTGTTTTTT
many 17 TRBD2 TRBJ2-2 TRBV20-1 CSARTRDGRASTGELFF TGCAGTGCTCGAACGAGGGACGGGAGGGCCTCCACCGGGGAGCTGTTTTTT
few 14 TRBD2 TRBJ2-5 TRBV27 CASRRSGGIETQYF TGTGCCAGCAGGCGATCGGGAGGGATTGAGACCCAGTACTTC